The clone carrying this TCR beta chain appeared once. Its specificity is unknown. V shed 4 bases and J shed 9 bases, with 16 bases lying between them. This CDR3 contains 15 residues. Germline CDR1 reads MNHEY; CDR2 reads SVGAGI. The data were obtained in a study of cytomegalovirus exposure and HLA in healthy donors. Study-wide findings and caveats: Sequencing depth roughly uniform across donors was assumed in presence/absence analyses.

Sampled while nominally healthy, donors likely had unrecorded immune exposures. Amplification used 60 Vbeta primers and 13 Jbeta primers. Produced via immunoSEQ multiplex PCR; TCRdb's table is partial and in-frame only. The sample holds some 120,000 clones, 74% seen once. V usage is TRBV6-5 and J usage is TRBJ1-6; tentatively, D is TRBD1 (5 bases). The sequenced sample was PBMCs. This TCR derives from a woman aged 50 to 60 in good health and CMV-seropositive. The CDR3 here is CASSSGWGIFSPLHF. CDR3 coding DNA: TGTGCCAGCAGTTCCGGGTGGGGCATCTTTTCACCCCTCCACTTT.